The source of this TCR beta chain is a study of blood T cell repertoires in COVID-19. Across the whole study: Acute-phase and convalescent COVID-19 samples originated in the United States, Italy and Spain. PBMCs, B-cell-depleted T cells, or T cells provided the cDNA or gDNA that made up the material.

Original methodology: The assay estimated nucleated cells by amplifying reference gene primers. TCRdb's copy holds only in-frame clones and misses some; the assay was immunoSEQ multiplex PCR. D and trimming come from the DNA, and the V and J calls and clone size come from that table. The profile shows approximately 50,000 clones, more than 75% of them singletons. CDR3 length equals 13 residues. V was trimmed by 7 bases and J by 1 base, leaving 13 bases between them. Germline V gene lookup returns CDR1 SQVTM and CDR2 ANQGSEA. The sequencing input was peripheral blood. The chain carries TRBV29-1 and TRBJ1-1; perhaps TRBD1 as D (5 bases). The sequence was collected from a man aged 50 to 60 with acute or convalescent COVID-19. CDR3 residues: CSALAGQNTEAFF. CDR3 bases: TGCAGCGCCTTGGCCGGACAGAACACTGAAGCTTTCTTT.